The clone carrying this T cell receptor beta chain has only a few counts. Its antigen is currently unknown. This sample also contains other DNA sequences that code for the same CDR3. This entry is derived from a study of shared clonotypes between healthy human individuals. The V segment lost 1 base and the J segment 4 bases; nucleotides outside the gene matches: 2. Germline CDR1 is SGHRS and CDR2 is YFSETQ. The CDR3 is made up of 15 amino acids. General study points: Incompleteness in sorted-subset sequencing, despite large depth, was shown by rarefaction. All-four-donor shared clonotypes had higher generation probabilities than non-shared clonotypes did.

Sequenced by immunoSEQ multiplex PCR; TCRdb stores in-frame clones only, minus some. The data show over a million clones, about 75% seen once. The sequenced sample was memory CD4+ T cells sorted from blood. Subset specified: CD45RA-negative fraction. The V gene is TRBV5-1, the J gene TRBJ2-1, with 10 nucleotides matching TRBD2. The sequence derives from a man aged 18 to 29 in good health. The CDR3 here is CASSLSSGGYNEQFF. The CDR3 DNA follows: TGCGCCAGCAGCTTGTCTAGCGGGGGTTACAATGAGCAGTTCTTC.